This paragraph covers one TCR beta chain sequence. Its antigen remains unidentified. No base quality information exists; no much larger clone differs at one position. The source of the sample is a study of shared clonotypes between healthy human individuals (TCRdb year 2020). Study-wide context: The cohort included a few men and a couple of women between 18 and 49 years of age. Blood TCR repertoires of five healthy adults were deeply sequenced to estimate repertoire size and the extent of clonotype sharing between individuals. To increase sequencing depth and limit assay-specific biases, TCR repertoire library preparation and sequencing were carried out by different laboratories using diverse techniques. For each donor, CD4 naive and CD4 memory were each run on three plates, CD8 naive on two plates, and CD8 memory on one plate. Leukapheresis yielded between about 0.9 and 9.5 billion PBMCs per donor. What the authors observed across the whole study: Sharing across a few donors was observed for 4.5% to 6.5% of naive CD4, less than 4% of naive CD8, roughly 2.4% of memory CD4, and around 0.4% of memory CD8 clonotypes. Incomplete sequencing was indicated by rarefaction of sorted-subset datasets, despite the large sequencing depth. Larger estimated clonotype richness was generally found for naive subsets than for memory subsets. The small number of donors limited the genetic and exposure-history diversity represented. Based on pairwise subsampling, the degree of clonotype sharing among donors was expected to be affected by sequencing depth. Compared with non-shared clonotypes, the clonotypes found in all four sorted-subset donors had higher generation probabilities. Sampling was limited to blood, and TCR repertoires in tissue likely differ from TCR repertoires in blood.

The donors were healthy, HIV-negative adults who had no recently reported acute infections or vaccinations. Every donor was a Caucasian adult residing in Nashville, Tennessee, USA. CD4+ T cells were enriched through magnetic negative selection, after which naive cells were positively selected on CD45RA and the remaining negative fraction served as the memory subset. Blood was obtained by leukapheresis, after which PBMCs were separated by Ficoll-Histopaque density gradient centrifugation and cryopreserved in liquid nitrogen vapor phase. Analytical flow cytometry was used to check the purity and quantity of every magnetically sorted T cell population. Each sorted fraction had its genomic DNA isolated and then quantified by UV absorbance on a Nanodrop 2000c. V is cut back by 5 bases and J by 3 bases, with 14 bases in the junction unmatched. CDR1 SGHVS and CDR2 FQNEAQ are derived from the germline V gene. Inclusive of the bounding cysteine and phenylalanine, the CDR3 is 19 residues long. Only CDR3 DNA is held: 57 bases, read in frame from base 1.

TCR CDR3 regions were amplified from genomic DNA by multiplex PCR using the deep immunoSEQ assay. Extracted genomic DNA from each cell subset was spread evenly across all wells of several immunoSEQ 96-well plates, with each plate serving as a replicate. For sorted subsets, roughly 200 ng genomic DNA, equal to tens of thousands of T cell genomes, was loaded into each replicate PCR. Purified libraries were measured with a Qubit 3.0 fluorometer, size-checked on a Bioanalyzer 2100, and measured again with the KAPA Library Quantification kit. A separate single-read 150-cycle Illumina NextSeq 550 flow cell was used to sequence each immunoSEQ 96-well plate. The study's own analysis went as follows. Because the immunoSEQ output held only junctional sequences and lacked quality scores, the filtering could not match the filtering applied to full-length reads. To assign V/J genes and CDR3, sequences were annotated against IMGT germline references using PyIR, a Python wrapper for IgBLAST v1.9. Any read was removed if the V/J assignment was weak (E-value above 1e-6), the CDR3 was missing, or the read contained stop codons, out-of-frame junctions, or ambiguous translated residues. V3J clonotypes were defined as sequences sharing the same inferred V gene, J gene, and CDR3 amino acid sequence. Percentage overlap between repertoires was calculated by dividing the number of shared unique clonotypes by the size of the smaller repertoire. Richness of each repertoire was evaluated using RTK rarefaction, the Chao1 estimator, and Recon v2.1 estimates of unobserved clonotypes. Generation probabilities for all TCRbeta clonotypes obtained by the gDNA method from several donors were computed using OLGA. The clones in this table, taken by TCRdb from immuneACCESS, are in-frame only. Not every clone is retained; where verified, under half of the shortfall comes from an unresolved V gene, and the cause of the rest is unknown. V, J and clone size are those of that table, while D and trimming were read from the DNA. For this sample there are some 2,500,000 clones; roughly 93% appear just once. Of the sample, approximately 0.37% falls within the top ten clones.

The specimen was naive CD4+ T cells from PBMCs. What this sample's cell subset or site label stands for: CD45RA+ positively selected. The rearrangement joined TRBV7-8 to TRBJ2-7, with 15 bases aligning to TRBD2. This clonotype originated in a man younger than 30 in good health. Some clones in this sample may be carry-over from other donors' samples. The CDR3: CASSHNMPGLAGGYYEQYF. The bases read TGTGCCAGCAGCCACAATATGCCGGGACTAGCGGGAGGTTACTACGAGCAGTACTTC.